This T cell receptor beta chain comes out of a study of blood T cell repertoires in COVID-19. Study at large: PBMCs, B-cell-depleted T cells, or T cells provided the cDNA or gDNA that made up the material.

This clone was found a few times. TCRdb's copy holds only in-frame clones and misses some; the assay was immunoSEQ multiplex PCR. The repertoire has about 280,000 clones, about four fifths of them found once; the top ten carry 5%. The CDR3 runs 14 residues. Trimming took off 0 bases at V and 10 bases at J, with 11 bases between the two ends. Germline V gene data show CDR1 as SGHNT and CDR2 as YYREEE (reference sequence). The rearrangement uses TRBV5-4 and TRBJ1-6; D not resolved. The receptor was derived from a man aged 40-49 years who had been exposed to COVID-19. Sequenced: PBMCs or T cells enriched from blood (not recorded which). The CDR3 DNA reads as TGTGCCAGCAGCTTGGTATCGGGTGAATCACCCCTCCACTTT. Protein: CASSLVSGESPLHF.